A selection of T cell receptor beta chains follows, all from one sample in a study of early T cells in non-severe SARS-CoV-2 infection. TCRdb used MiXCR to reprocess the 5' RACE reads, holding one entry per CDR3 protein. The repertoire holds 57,000 or so distinct CDR3 sequences, with 5.6% as singletons. The sample taken for sequencing was whole blood. The receptors stem from an adult who was a healthcare worker with PCR-confirmed SARS-CoV-2 infection or an uninfected control (not recorded which). Each CDR3 is given with its conserved first and last residue. D genes are given only for firm matches. Part of the rows lack a size; the others show once, few, many or a class for expanded clones.

d_gene: .; j_gene: TRBJ2-1; v_gene: TRBV20-1; abundance: many; CDR3aa: CSARGTVDNEQFF; CDR3nt: TGCAGTGCTAGGGGGACTGTCGACAATGAGCAGTTCTTC
d_gene: .; j_gene: TRBJ2-6; v_gene: TRBV7-2; abundance: many; CDR3aa: CASSYGPISGANVLTF; CDR3nt: TGTGCCAGCAGCTACGGACCGATATCTGGGGCCAACGTCCTGACTTTC
d_gene: .; j_gene: TRBJ2-7; v_gene: TRBV29-1; abundance: many; CDR3aa: CSVNVAYEQYF; CDR3nt: TGCAGCGTTAACGTCGCCTACGAGCAGTACTTC
d_gene: .; j_gene: TRBJ2-7; v_gene: TRBV10-3; abundance: many; CDR3aa: CAISPLTGNYEQYF; CDR3nt: TGTGCCATCAGTCCACTAACAGGGAACTACGAGCAGTACTTC
d_gene: TRBD1; j_gene: TRBJ2-7; v_gene: TRBV12-3/TRBV12-4; abundance: many; CDR3aa: CASTWGTGGIEQYF; CDR3nt: TGTGCCAGCACCTGGGGGACAGGGGGCATCGAGCAGTACTTC
d_gene: .; j_gene: TRBJ1-2; v_gene: TRBV7-2; abundance: .; CDR3aa: CASSLRLNYGHTF; CDR3nt: TGTGCCAGCAGCTTAAGGTTGAACTATGGCCACACCTTC
d_gene: .; j_gene: TRBJ1-1; v_gene: TRBV20-1; abundance: many; CDR3aa: CSATHGNTEAFF; CDR3nt: TGCAGTGCCACTCACGGGAACACTGAAGCTTTCTTT
d_gene: TRBD1; j_gene: TRBJ2-2; v_gene: TRBV18; abundance: many; CDR3aa: CASSPVQGAKNTGELFF; CDR3nt: TGTGCCAGCTCACCCGTCCAGGGGGCTAAGAACACCGGGGAGCTGTTTTTT
d_gene: TRBD1; j_gene: TRBJ1-4; v_gene: TRBV7-6; abundance: .; CDR3aa: CASSFQGEILFF; CDR3nt: TGTGCCAGCAGCTTTCAGGGGGAAATACTGTTTTTT
d_gene: .; j_gene: TRBJ1-5; v_gene: TRBV20-1; abundance: few; CDR3aa: CSASRSAWGNQPQHF; CDR3nt: TGCAGTGCTAGTCGATCCGCTTGGGGCAATCAGCCCCAGCATTTT
d_gene: .; j_gene: TRBJ2-2; v_gene: TRBV4-2; abundance: many; CDR3aa: CASSLRRDTGELFF; CDR3nt: TGTGCCAGCAGCCTTCGTAGGGACACCGGGGAGCTGTTTTTT
d_gene: .; j_gene: TRBJ2-7; v_gene: TRBV5-1; abundance: few; CDR3aa: CASNVTRPTYEQYF; CDR3nt: TGCGCCAGCAATGTAACACGGCCTACCTACGAGCAGTACTTC
d_gene: .; j_gene: TRBJ1-5; v_gene: TRBV19; abundance: few; CDR3aa: CASSIEGSARQPQHF; CDR3nt: TGTGCCAGTAGTATAGAGGGGTCTGCCCGGCAGCCCCAGCATTTT
d_gene: .; j_gene: TRBJ1-2; v_gene: TRBV29-1; abundance: many; CDR3aa: CSAAGRSQLYGYTF; CDR3nt: TGCAGCGCCGCCGGAAGGTCCCAACTATATGGCTACACCTTC
d_gene: .; j_gene: TRBJ2-2; v_gene: TRBV20-1; abundance: medium-sized; CDR3aa: CSAVLTGSHGELFF; CDR3nt: TGCAGTGCCGTTCTGACAGGTTCCCACGGGGAGCTGTTTTTT
d_gene: .; j_gene: TRBJ2-2; v_gene: TRBV12-3/TRBV12-4; abundance: many; CDR3aa: CASSFSPLHGELFF; CDR3nt: TGTGCCAGCAGTTTTTCGCCCCTCCACGGGGAGCTGTTTTTT
d_gene: .; j_gene: TRBJ1-5; v_gene: TRBV12-3/TRBV12-4; abundance: .; CDR3aa: CASSPSISNQPQHF; CDR3nt: TGTGCCAGCAGCCCCTCTATTAGCAATCAGCCCCAGCATTTT
d_gene: .; j_gene: TRBJ2-2; v_gene: TRBV4-1; abundance: .; CDR3aa: CASSPWYPGGGELFF; CDR3nt: TGCGCCAGCAGCCCCTGGTACCCCGGCGGCGGGGAGCTGTTTTTT
d_gene: .; j_gene: TRBJ2-2; v_gene: TRBV29-1; abundance: .; CDR3aa: CSVVGDSRPGELFF; CDR3nt: TGCAGCGTTGTGGGTGACTCTCGACCCGGGGAGCTGTTTTTT
d_gene: .; j_gene: TRBJ2-7; v_gene: TRBV6-5; abundance: few; CDR3aa: CASSPPGKKAEQYF; CDR3nt: TGTGCCAGCAGCCCACCTGGGAAAAAGGCCGAGCAGTACTTC
d_gene: TRBD1; j_gene: TRBJ1-5; v_gene: TRBV4-1; abundance: few; CDR3aa: CASSQVTGGNQPQHF; CDR3nt: TGCGCCAGCAGCCAAGTTACAGGGGGCAATCAGCCCCAGCATTTT
d_gene: .; j_gene: TRBJ2-7; v_gene: TRBV5-4; abundance: many; CDR3aa: CASHRPGAYEQYF; CDR3nt: TGTGCCAGCCACCGCCCCGGAGCCTACGAGCAGTACTTC
d_gene: .; j_gene: TRBJ2-2; v_gene: TRBV19; abundance: many; CDR3aa: CASSIESRYTGELFF; CDR3nt: TGTGCCAGTAGTATAGAAAGCAGGTACACCGGGGAGCTGTTTTTT
d_gene: .; j_gene: TRBJ2-7; v_gene: TRBV11-2; abundance: few; CDR3aa: CASSPHRVHHEQYF; CDR3nt: TGTGCCAGCAGCCCCCACAGGGTTCACCACGAGCAGTACTTC